A single sample gave rise to the 12 T cell receptor beta chains below, sequenced in a study of CD8 T cells in ankylosing spondylitis. TCRdb used MiXCR to reprocess the 5' RACE reads, holding one entry per CDR3 protein. Found here are 150,000 to 200,000 distinct CDR3 sequences, about 20% of them singletons; the top ten hold around 4%. Sample: blood, either unsorted or a sorted T cell fraction (not recorded which). These TCRs come from a male donor aged 5-29 years with ankylosing spondylitis or in good health (not recorded which).

The table lists this clonotype with many counts. V usage is TRBV12-3 or TRBV12-4 and J usage is TRBJ1-3; no definite D call. The CDR3 is 15 amino acids. The germline V and J ends were trimmed by 3 bases and 0 bases, with 9 bases remaining between them. CDR3 in DNA: TGTGCCAGCAGTTTTAACTCGTACTCTGGAAACACCATATATTTT. As protein: CASSFNSYSGNTIYF.

This clonotype was observed many times. The chain recombines TRBV12-3 or TRBV12-4 with TRBJ2-1; 11 nucleotides match TRBD2. The V and J ends lost 5 bases and 4 bases, in that order; junction bases with no gene match: 7. The CDR3 covers 16 residues. The CDR3 nucleotides read TGTGCCAGCAGTCCAAGACTAGCGGGAATATACAATGAGCAGTTCTTC. Its protein is CASSPRLAGIYNEQFF.

This clonotype occurred many times. The genes are TRBV7-3 and TRBJ1-6; the D is unclear. V was clipped by 2 bases and J by 4 bases, with 3 bases between them. The CDR3 runs to 13 residues. Germline CDR1 SGHTA, CDR2 FQGTGA. The CDR3 here is CASSLGYNSPLHF. The CDR3 region has the DNA TGTGCCAGCAGCTTAGGTTATAATTCACCCCTCCACTTT.

This clonotype was seen repeatedly, ten times or more. V gene TRBV12-3 or TRBV12-4 combines with J gene TRBJ1-6, with 9 bases lining up with TRBD1. With V trimmed by 3 bases and J by 7 bases, 1 base remained unmatched. This CDR3 contains 14 residues. The CDR3: CASSFDRGNSPLHF. The CDR3 DNA reads TGTGCCAGCAGTTTCGACAGGGGGAATTCACCCCTCCACTTT.

The chain employs TRBV27 and TRBJ2-7; D perhaps matches TRBD2 (6 bases). The CDR3 is 14 amino acids. In germline, CDR1 is MNHEY, CDR2 SMNVEV (reference sequence). V lost 0 bases to trimming and J lost 3 bases, with 9 bases between them. DNA of the CDR3: TGTGCCAGCAGTTTATCGGTCGGGGGCTACGAGCAGTACGTC. Translated, it gives CASSLSVGGYEQYV.

This clonotype was detected ten times or more. This chain joins TRBV12-3 or TRBV12-4 and TRBJ1-5, with D tentatively TRBD1 (5 bases). With 4 bases removed from V and 11 bases from J, the gap between germline ends came to 18 bases. The CDR3 covers 14 residues. The CDR3 bases are TGTGCCAGCAGTTGGGGACCCTTAGCAGGGTCCCAGCATTTT. Translation: CASSWGPLAGSQHF.

This clonotype was counted many times. The chain combines TRBV12-3 or TRBV12-4 with TRBJ1-3; perhaps TRBD1 as D (5 bases). V was clipped by 3 bases and J by 3 bases, with 9 bases between them. The CDR3 extends over 14 amino acids. The CDR3 nucleotides read TGTGCCAGCAGTTTTGGAGGGGTTGGAAACACCATATATTTT. It specifies CASSFGGVGNTIYF.

The chain is built from TRBV20-1 and TRBJ2-5; D perhaps matches TRBD2 (5 bases). V was pared by 4 bases and J by 2 bases, with 8 bases between. CDR3 length: 12 residues. The germline CDR1 and CDR2 sequences are DFQATT and SNEGSKA (reference sequence). The CDR3 sequence is CSATDWQETQYF. The DNA of the CDR3 is TGCAGTGCTACGGACTGGCAAGAGACCCAGTACTTC.

At least ten counts were recorded for this clonotype. V usage is TRBV18 and J usage is TRBJ2-7; tentatively, D is TRBD2 (5 bases). The CDR3 extends over 14 amino acids. Trimming took off 8 bases at V and 0 bases at J, with 14 bases between the two ends. Germline V gene data show CDR1 as KGHSH and CDR2 as LQKENI. CDR3 residues: CASSPRDSSYEQYF. CDR3 DNA: TGTGCCAGCAGCCCGAGGGATAGCTCCTACGAGCAGTACTTC.

This clonotype was seen just once. The chain links TRBV20-1 to TRBJ2-2; D may be TRBD1 or TRBD2 (5 bases each). From germline, CDR1 is DFQATT and CDR2 SNEGSKA (reference sequence). V was shortened by 5 bases and J by 8 bases, with 15 bases between the two germline ends. CDR3 length equals 13 residues. CDR3 sequence reads: CSASPGPRGELFF. In DNA, the CDR3 is TGCAGTGCTTCACCGGGACCCAGGGGGGAGCTGTTTTTT.

J is TRBJ2-7 and V is TRBV4-3; perhaps TRBD2 as D (7 bases). The CDR3 runs 19 residues. Between the trimmed V and J ends, which lost 0 bases and 5 bases, there was a span of 26 bases. The V gene's germline CDR1 is LGHNA and CDR2 YSLEER. CDR3 DNA sequence: TGCGCCAGCAGCCAAGATAGGGGGTGGGGGGGCGGAACCGGAGACGAGCAGTACTTC. Protein sequence: CASSQDRGWGGGTGDEQYF.

This clonotype was seen only a few times. The chain couples TRBV5-1 to TRBJ2-1; D is unresolved. The length of the CDR3 is 11 residues. The ends were cut back, 3 bases at V and 10 bases at J, with 8 bases in the middle. The germline V gene has CDR1 SGHRS and CDR2 YFSETQ. CDR3 region: CASSSDSEQFF. CDR3 bases: TGCGCCAGCAGCTCCGACTCAGAGCAGTTCTTC.